Reported below is one TCR beta chain. Its antigen is not yet known. Base qualities were left out, and no much larger clone turns up one base away. These data come from a study of chemoradiotherapy in HPV16-positive cancers (dated by TCRdb to between 2021 and 2024). Concerning the study at large: Functional T-cell assays on cells from a couple of HPV16-positive patients defined candidate HPV-specific T-cell clones and common TCR motifs. The study asked whether T-cell immunity to the HPV oncoproteins E6 and E7 changes during chemoradiotherapy and whether this immunity affects survival. Next, the candidate HPV-specific TCRs and motifs were followed in TCR repertoires from under 95 patients with HPV-related cancers. Results the study describes overall, beyond this receptor: Only two HPV16-positive patients were used to derive the functional definition of HPV-specific T cells, and the survival association was reported for HPV16-positive patients. Expansion of candidate HPV-specific clones and E7-related TCR motifs was observed in the tumor microenvironment during treatment, whereas no such expansion was observed for non-HPV-specific T cells. Among HPV16-positive patients, expansion of HPV-responsive T cells during chemoradiotherapy was associated with better recurrence-free survival.

V and J are trimmed by 4 bases and 0 bases, and the gene matches miss 6 bases of the junction. The cysteine opens and the phenylalanine closes a CDR3 of 15 amino acids. The only DNA kept is the CDR3, 45 bases in frame from the first base. CDR1 SGHRS and CDR2 YFSETQ are derived from the germline V gene. Library prep was done by the immunoSEQ multiplex PCR assay. Not all clones reach the TCRdb copy of this immuneACCESS table, which keeps in-frame sequences only. Checked studies attribute under half of the gap to unresolved V genes and leave the rest unexplained. Here the sample has 10,000 to 15,000 clones; 60% to 75% occur a single time. Roughly 7% of the sample belongs to the ten largest clones. Repertoires were sampled repeatedly over the course of chemoradiotherapy, so clonal expansion could be followed in the tumor microenvironment.

The rearrangement joined TRBV5-1 to TRBJ2-5; 7 central nucleotides agree with TRBD1. This TCR came from a human donor with HPV-associated anogenital cancer. This specimen was collected from a patient who underwent chemoradiotherapy. The base sequence is TGCGCCAGCAGCGTCTATACAGGGGACCAAGAGACCCAGTACTTC. Its protein reads: CASSVYTGDQETQYF.